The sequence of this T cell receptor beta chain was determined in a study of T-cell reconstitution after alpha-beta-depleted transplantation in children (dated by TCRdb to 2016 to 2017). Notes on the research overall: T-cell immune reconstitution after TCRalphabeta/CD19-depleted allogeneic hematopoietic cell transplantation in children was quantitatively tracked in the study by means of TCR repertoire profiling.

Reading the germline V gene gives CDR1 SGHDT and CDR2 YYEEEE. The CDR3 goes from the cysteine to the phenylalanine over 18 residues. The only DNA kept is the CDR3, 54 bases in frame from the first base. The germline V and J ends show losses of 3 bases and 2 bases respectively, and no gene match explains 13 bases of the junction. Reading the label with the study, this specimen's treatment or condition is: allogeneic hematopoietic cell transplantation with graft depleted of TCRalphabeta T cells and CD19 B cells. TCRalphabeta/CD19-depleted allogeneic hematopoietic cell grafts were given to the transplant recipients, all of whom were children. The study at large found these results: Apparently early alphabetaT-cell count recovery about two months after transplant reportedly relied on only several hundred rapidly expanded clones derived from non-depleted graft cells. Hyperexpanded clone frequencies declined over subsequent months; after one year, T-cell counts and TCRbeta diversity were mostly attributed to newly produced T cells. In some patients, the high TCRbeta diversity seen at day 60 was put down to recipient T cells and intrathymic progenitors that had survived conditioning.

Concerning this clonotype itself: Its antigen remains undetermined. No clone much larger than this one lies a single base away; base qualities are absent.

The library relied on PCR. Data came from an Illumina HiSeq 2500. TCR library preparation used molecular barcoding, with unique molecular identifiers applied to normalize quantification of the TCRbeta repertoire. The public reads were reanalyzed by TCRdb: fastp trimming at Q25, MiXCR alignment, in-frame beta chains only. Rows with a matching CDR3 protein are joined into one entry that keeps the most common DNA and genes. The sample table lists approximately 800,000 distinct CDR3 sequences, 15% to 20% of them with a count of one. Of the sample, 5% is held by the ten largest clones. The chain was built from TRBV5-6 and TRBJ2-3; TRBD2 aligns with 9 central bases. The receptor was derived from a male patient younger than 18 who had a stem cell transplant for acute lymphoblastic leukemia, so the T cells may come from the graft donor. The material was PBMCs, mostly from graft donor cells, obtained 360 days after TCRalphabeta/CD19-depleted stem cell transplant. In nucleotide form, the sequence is TGTGCCAGCAGCTCGGGGAGCGGGGGGAGGGGACCCACAGATACGCAGTATTTT. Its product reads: CASSSGSGGRGPTDTQYF.